The 26 T cell receptor beta chains below were found in one sample sequenced in a study of vaccination and CD4 T cells after COVID-19. Sequenced with the Oncomine TCR Beta short-read assay was DNA taken from cultured CD4+ T cells. TCRdb reprocessed the PCR reads with MiXCR, giving one entry per CDR3 protein. The sample holds approximately 25,000 distinct CDR3 sequences, around two thirds seen once. The antigens for these receptors are not known. Treatment noted: approximately nine-day PBMC culture with coronavirus spike peptide pools or control peptides (ViraFEST assay). The specimen sequenced was CD4+ T cells from blood, cultured in vitro. The receptors were sampled from a human donor who had recovered from COVID-19.

This rearrangement joins TRBV29-1 to TRBJ2-1; 9 nucleotides line up with TRBD2. Per germline, CDR1 SQVTM and CDR2 ANQGSEA. V dropped 6 bases and J dropped 7; count of bases not matched to a gene: 10. This CDR3 has 14 residues. CDR3 amino acids: CSVITREGMNEQFF. DNA for the CDR3: TGCAGCGTCATCACGCGGGAGGGCATGAATGAGCAGTTCTTC.

V usage is TRBV2 and J usage is TRBJ1-1; D gene uncertain. The V gene's germline CDR1 is SNHLY and CDR2 FYNNEI. This CDR3 is 13 amino acids long. V lost 6 bases to trimming and J lost 1 base, with 9 bases between them. Here the CDR3 DNA reads TGTGCCAGCAGCGCGGACTGGAACACTGAAGCTTTCTTT. It yields the protein CASSADWNTEAFF.

V and J are TRBV28 and TRBJ2-7, with 10 bases fitting TRBD2. Per germline, CDR1 MDHEN and CDR2 SYDVKM. The CDR3 covers 15 residues. Trimming at V came to 2 bases and at J to 0 bases, leaving 1 base not matched to a gene. CDR3 bases: TGTGCCAGCAGTTTAGCTAGCGGGGGCTCCTACGAGCAGTACTTC. Its protein product is CASSLASGGSYEQYF.

On this clonotype itself: Sequence at one end of the junction differs from germline and may be a read error. The chain combines TRBV7-7 with TRBJ2-3; 8 bases align to TRBD2. Germline values: CDR1 SSHAT, CDR2 FNYEAQ (reference sequence). The CDR3 is made up of 15 amino acids. The CDR3, as DNA: TGTGCTAGCAGATTACTAGCGGCCAAGGAGGATACGCAGTATTTT. This translates into CASRLLAAKEDTQYF.

The CDR3 nucleotides read TGTGCCAGCAGCTTAATAGGGGCTAGCGGGCTCCAAGAGACCCAGTACTTC. Translated, it gives CASSLIGASGLQETQYF. V usage is TRBV7-3 and J usage is TRBJ2-5, with 8 positions matching TRBD2. This CDR3 is built from 17 residues. V was clipped by 1 base and J by 1 base; unmatched bases: 8. Germline V CDR1 and CDR2: SGHTA, FQGTGA.

The rearrangement joins TRBV19 to TRBJ2-5; possible D gene TRBD2, 5 bases. CDR1 is LNHDA and CDR2 is SQIVND in the germline V gene (reference sequence). V lost 0 bases and J lost 7, with 12 bases in between. The length of the CDR3 is 14 residues. The CDR3 protein is CASSIDLGVATQYF. In DNA form, the CDR3 reads TGTGCCAGTAGTATAGATCTCGGGGTAGCGACCCAGTACTTC.

The chain employs TRBV7-3 and TRBJ1-6; possible D gene TRBD1, 5 bases. The CDR3 is 16 residues long. In germline, CDR1 is SGHTA, CDR2 FQGTGA. The V gene lost 0 bases and the J gene lost 6 bases, with 12 bases spanning the gap. This CDR3 is CASSLTVRGSNSPLHF. CDR3 in DNA: TGTGCCAGCAGCTTAACGGTGAGGGGCAGTAATTCACCCCTCCACTTT.

This clonotype was detected only a few times. The chain joins TRBV24-1 to TRBJ2-5; TRBD2 matches at 8 bases. The CDR3 is made up of 18 amino acids. Trimming at V came to 2 bases and at J to 1 base, leaving 11 bases not matched to a gene. Germline CDR1 is KGHDR and CDR2 is SFDVKD. CDR3 in amino acids: CATSDYQVWSGGQETQYF. In DNA, the CDR3 is TGTGCCACCAGTGATTATCAAGTTTGGAGCGGGGGCCAAGAGACCCAGTACTTC.

This clonotype was seen a few times. This chain joins TRBV20-1 and TRBJ2-3, with TRBD2 matching over 10 bases. This CDR3 is built from 15 residues. Per germline, CDR1 DFQATT and CDR2 SNEGSKA (reference sequence). Trimming cost V 5 bases and J 7 bases; bases outside gene matches: 12. CDR3 residues: CSARSGLAALYTQYF. The CDR3 bases are TGCAGTGCTCGCTCCGGACTAGCGGCCCTCTATACGCAGTATTTT.

The chain links TRBV6-1 to TRBJ1-2; 7 bases line up with TRBD1. The CDR3 loop spans 14 amino acids. Trimming removed 6 bases from V and 1 base from J; junction bases left unmatched: 5. CDR1 is MNHNS, CDR2 SASEGT, per germline. CDR3 in DNA: TGTGCCAGCAGCCGACAGGGCGATAACTATGGCTACACCTTC. It is translated as CASSRQGDNYGYTF.

The rearrangement uses TRBV28 and TRBJ1-2, with D unclear. Looked up from germline, CDR1 is MDHEN and CDR2 is SYDVKM. The CDR3 length is 12 residues. The V end lost 7 bases, the J end lost 8 bases, and 14 bases lay between the germline ends. The CDR3: CASTTGVGGYTF. The CDR3 DNA is TGTGCCAGCACTACTGGGGTGGGAGGCTACACCTTC.

This rearrangement joins TRBV2 to TRBJ2-2; D remains unclear. This CDR3 has 14 residues. V was shortened by 6 bases and J by 6 bases, with 14 bases between the two germline ends. Germline CDR1 and CDR2: SNHLY and FYNNEI. The CDR3 sequence is CASRDQDVPGELFF. The CDR3 bases are TGTGCCAGCAGGGACCAGGATGTGCCCGGGGAGCTGTTTTTT. The entire variable domain, with the rest obtained from reference TRBV2 and TRBJ2-2, is as follows: EPEVTQTPSHQVTQMGQEVILRCVPISNHLYFYWYRQILGQKVEFLVSFYNNEISEKSEIFDDQFSVERPDGSNFTLKIRSTKLEDSAMYFCASRDQDVPGELFFGEGSRLTVL.

This chain links TRBV18 with TRBJ1-5; D might be TRBD1 (5 bases). CDR1 KGHSH and CDR2 LQKENI come from the germline V gene. The germline V and J ends were trimmed by 3 bases and 4 bases, with 16 bases remaining between them. This CDR3 has 16 amino acids. Here the CDR3 reads CASSPDSGPHNQPQHF. As DNA, the CDR3 is TGTGCCAGCTCACCTGACAGTGGCCCCCATAATCAGCCCCAGCATTTT.

The chain recombines TRBV7-9 with TRBJ2-2; D unresolved. V was trimmed by 5 bases and J by 5 bases, leaving 12 bases between them. Germline lookup yields CDR1 SEHNR and CDR2 FQNEAQ (reference sequence). The CDR3 length is 14 residues. DNA of the CDR3: TGTGCCAGCAGCCGTGACCGTGGTACCGGGGAGCTGTTTTTT. The encoded protein is CASSRDRGTGELFF. The whole variable domain, remainder taken from reference TRBV7-9 and TRBJ2-2, is DTGVSQNPRHKITKRGQNVTFRCDPISEHNRLYWYRQTLGQGPEFLTYFQNEAQLEKSRLLSDRFSAERPKGSFSTLEIQRTEQGDSAMYLCASSRDRGTGELFFGEGSRLTVL.

This chain uses TRBV4-3 with TRBJ1-4; 7 nucleotides align to TRBD1. In germline, CDR1 is LGHNA, CDR2 YSLEER. The CDR3 loop spans 14 amino acids. J gave up 2 bases and V 3 bases, and 0 bases lay outside the gene matches. CDR3 sequence reads: CASSHRGTNEKLFF. For the CDR3, the DNA is TGCGCCAGCAGCCACAGGGGGACTAATGAAAAACTGTTTTTT.

The CDR3 DNA follows: TGCGCCAGCAGCTCCACAGGGTTCCCCCAGCCCCAGCATTTT. Its protein product is CASSSTGFPQPQHF. The chain couples TRBV5-1 to TRBJ1-5, with D possibly matching TRBD1 (6 bases). Germline CDR1 reads SGHRS; CDR2 reads YFSETQ. The CDR3 spans 14 residues. Trimming shortened V by 3 bases and J by 7 bases, and 14 bases separated the two germline ends.

Written as DNA, the CDR3 is TGTGCCAGCAGCGATAGGGTCTATGGCTACACCTTC. Translated: CASSDRVYGYTF. The V gene is TRBV5-6, the J gene TRBJ1-2, with unresolved D. Germline loops: CDR1 SGHDT, CDR2 YYEEEE. The CDR3 contains 12 residues. V was shortened by 4 bases and J by 4 bases, with 8 bases between the two germline ends.

The gene calls are TRBV6-5 and TRBJ2-3; no firm D call. V lost 2 bases and J 6 bases, leaving 12 bases between the germline ends. CDR3 size: 14 residues. CDR1 is MNHEY, CDR2 SVGAGI, per germline. In DNA form, the CDR3 reads TGTGCCAGCAGTTACGGGATATTCGGCGATACGCAGTATTTT. Its protein is CASSYGIFGDTQYF.

This chain joins TRBV29-1 and TRBJ2-3, with no clear D. Germline V CDR1 and CDR2: SQVTM, ANQGSEA. The CDR3 has 14 amino acids. Between the trimmed V and J ends, which lost 8 bases and 0 bases, there was a span of 15 bases. Here the CDR3 DNA reads TGCAGCATACTCCTGAGACATAGCACAGATACGCAGTATTTT. Protein sequence: CSILLRHSTDTQYF.

The V gene is TRBV24-1, the J gene TRBJ1-3; perhaps TRBD1 as D (6 bases). V gave up 3 bases and J gave up 4 bases, with 9 bases separating them. Germline assignment: CDR1 KGHDR and CDR2 SFDVKD. The CDR3 loop spans 14 amino acids. CDR3: CATSDGQGGNTIYF. For the CDR3, the DNA is TGTGCCACCAGTGATGGGCAGGGGGGAAACACCATATATTTT.

The CDR3 sequence is CASSPAGGYEQYF. CDR3 coding DNA: TGTGCCAGCAGCCCAGCGGGAGGATACGAGCAGTACTTC. V usage is TRBV4-2 and J usage is TRBJ2-7; 9 positions agree with TRBD2. The trim removed 4 bases at V and 4 bases at J, leaving 2 bases unmatched. The germline V gene encodes CDR1 LGHNA and CDR2 YNFKEQ. The CDR3 length is 13 residues.

The chain combines TRBV20-1 with TRBJ2-7, with D uncertain. TRBJ2-5 explains the end of the DNA better; the J call may be wrong. The CDR3 runs 10 residues. Germline V gives CDR1 DFQATT, CDR2 SNEGSKA (reference sequence). CDR3: CSATRETQYF. DNA for the CDR3: TGCAGTGCTACCCGGGAGACCCAGTACTTC.

The chain couples TRBV20-1 to TRBJ2-7; 10 nucleotides align to TRBD2. The V segment lost 3 bases and the J segment 3 bases; nucleotides outside the gene matches: 8. The length of the CDR3 is 15 residues. From germline, CDR1 is DFQATT and CDR2 SNEGSKA (reference sequence). CDR3 coding DNA: TGCAGTGCTAGGTCTCCTAGCGGGAGAAACTACGAGCAGTACTTC. Translating it yields CSARSPSGRNYEQYF.

A single count supports this clonotype. The chain uses TRBV20-1 and TRBJ2-4, with no clear D. The CDR3 spans 15 residues. CDR1 and CDR2 (germline): DFQATT, SNEGSKA (reference sequence). V lost 5 bases, J lost 0 bases, and 14 bases lay in between. CDR3 in DNA: TGCAGTGCTCTGGCGGAGAATGTAGCCAAAAACATTCAGTACTTC. This gives the protein CSALAENVAKNIQYF.

This clonotype was seen once. The chain is built from TRBV20-1 and TRBJ2-5; D gene ambiguous. Germline V gene lookup returns CDR1 DFQATT and CDR2 SNEGSKA (reference sequence). The CDR3 runs to 14 residues. V lost 5 bases, J lost 0 bases, and 13 bases lay in between. The CDR3 is CSAARRINQETQYF. CDR3 nucleotide sequence: TGCAGTGCTGCCCGACGGATCAACCAAGAGACCCAGTACTTC.

V gene TRBV7-9 combines with J gene TRBJ2-2, with a possible D match to TRBD1 (6 bases). The CDR3 runs to 21 residues. The V and J ends lost 1 base and 0 bases respectively, with 24 bases between them. The germline V gene has CDR1 SEHNR and CDR2 FQNEAQ (reference sequence). CDR3 protein: CASSLERYRDKGLANTGELFF. The CDR3 DNA is TGTGCCAGCAGCTTAGAGAGGTATCGGGACAAGGGTTTGGCGAACACCGGGGAGCTGTTTTTT.